What follows are 27 T cell receptor beta chains derived from one specimen sequenced in a study of beta chain features in type 1 diabetes. Sequenced material consisted of expressed TCRB transcripts (all of the isolated RNA was reverse transcribed). Clones were sequenced by immunoSEQ multiplex PCR, and TCRdb holds only the in-frame ones, with some missing. The sample yields 150,000 to 170,000 clones, less than 9.5% seen once. Sequencing used central memory CD4+ T cells from blood. The source of these receptors is a man younger than 30 in good health.

The chain has TRBV10-3 and TRBJ2-5; unclear D gene. Germline V gene sequence: CDR1 ENHRY, CDR2 SYGVKD. V shed 3 bases and J shed 1 base, with 12 bases lying between them. This CDR3 spans 15 amino acids. The CDR3 sequence is CAISESFPPQETQYF. In nucleotides, the CDR3 is TGTGCCATCAGTGAATCCTTTCCCCCCCAAGAGACCCAGTACTTC.

V usage is TRBV30 and J usage is TRBJ1-4; D possibly corresponds to TRBD1 (6 bases). Germline V gives CDR1 GTSNPN, CDR2 SVGIG (reference sequence). The V end lost 5 bases, the J end lost 8 bases, and 18 bases lay between the germline ends. The CDR3 has 14 amino acids. The CDR3 is CAWANRAGGEKLFF. The CDR3 nucleotides read TGTGCCTGGGCAAACAGGGCTGGCGGCGAAAAACTGTTTTTT.

The chain recombines TRBV5-4 with TRBJ2-1, with D possibly being TRBD2 (5 bases). CDR3 length: 15 amino acids. V lost 3 bases and J 0 bases, leaving 10 bases between the germline ends. Germline V lookup: CDR1 SGHNT, CDR2 YYREEE (reference sequence). CDR3 sequence reads: CASSSLGSSYNEQFF. The CDR3 DNA follows: TGTGCCAGCAGCTCCTTGGGGAGCTCCTACAATGAGCAGTTCTTC.

This chain connects TRBV4-1 to TRBJ1-2, with TRBD1 identical over 7 bases. The V segment lost 0 bases and the J segment 3 bases; nucleotides outside the gene matches: 7. The CDR3 is 16 amino acids. Germline V lookup: CDR1 MGHRA, CDR2 YSYEKL. The CDR3 DNA sequence: TGCGCCAGCAGCCAAGACCGGGACAGACACCACTATGGCTACACCTTC. It codes for CASSQDRDRHHYGYTF.

This clone was counted a few times. V is TRBV7-3 and J is TRBJ2-3; TRBD2 might be the D (5 bases). Trimming removed 5 bases from V and 10 bases from J, with 19 bases in between. CDR3 length: 14 residues. CDR1 SGHTA and CDR2 FQGTGA come from the germline V gene. CDR3 protein: CASSAMSGERPQYF. In nucleotides, the CDR3 is TGTGCCAGCAGCGCAATGTCCGGGGAGAGGCCGCAGTATTTT.

This clone was detected a few times. The chain employs TRBV28 and TRBJ2-7, with 9 bases matching TRBD2. Germline V gene sequence: CDR1 MDHEN, CDR2 SYDVKM. The CDR3 is 15 residues long. The V and J ends lost 5 bases and 2 bases, in that order; junction bases with no gene match: 7. This CDR3 reads CASSPASGDAYEQYF. CDR3 bases: TGTGCCAGCAGTCCAGCTAGCGGGGATGCCTACGAGCAGTACTTC. The full variable domain, in which reference TRBV28 and TRBJ2-7 provide the parts outside the CDR3, is DVKVTQSSRYLVKRTGEKVFLECVQDMDHENMFWYRQDPGLGLRLIYFSYDVKMKEKGDIPEGYSVSREKKERFSLILESASTNQTSMYLCASSPASGDAYEQYFGPGTRLTVT.

The chain carries TRBV9 and TRBJ2-7; TRBD2 is a possible D gene (6 bases). Germline V CDR1 and CDR2: SGDLS, YYNGEE. V lost 0 bases and J lost 4, with 11 bases in between. The CDR3 covers 14 residues. In nucleotides, the CDR3 is TGTGCCAGCAGCGTAGGGGGACTGGAATACGAGCAGTACTTC. Translating it yields CASSVGGLEYEQYF.

The V gene is TRBV11-2, the J gene TRBJ1-5; D may be TRBD1 (5 bases). Germline CDR1 is SGHAT and CDR2 is FQNNGV. The CDR3 spans 13 residues. V lost 5 bases and J 7 bases, leaving 12 bases between the germline ends. The CDR3 DNA follows: TGTGCCAGCAGCGTGCAGACAGCGCAGCCCCAGCATTTT. Translation: CASSVQTAQPQHF.

Only a few counts were recorded for this clone. The chain joins TRBV4-1 to TRBJ2-7; D is uncertain. The V and J ends lost 5 bases and 0 bases respectively, with 11 bases between them. The CDR3 is 14 residues long. Looked up from germline, CDR1 is MGHRA and CDR2 is YSYEKL. CDR3 amino acids: CASSEGPSSYEQYF. The CDR3 DNA reads as TGCGCCAGCAGCGAAGGGCCTTCCTCCTACGAGCAGTACTTC.

There are a few counts of this clone. V and J are TRBV7-2 and TRBJ2-5, with 10 bases fitting TRBD2. Germline CDR1 reads SGHTA; CDR2 reads FQGNSA. The CDR3 contains 17 residues. After removal of 7 bases from V and 2 bases from J, the junction contained 13 bases not matched to a gene. The CDR3 DNA follows: TGTGCCAGCACCCCACCTCGAGCGGGAGGGCGGCAAGAGACCCAGTACTTC. The encoded protein is CASTPPRAGGRQETQYF.

The J gene is TRBJ1-5, the V gene TRBV30; tentatively, D is TRBD1 (5 bases). Trimming left V 0 bases short and J 7 bases short, with 16 bases between. The CDR3 spans 15 residues. CDR1 and CDR2 from the germline V gene are GTSNPN and SVGIG (reference sequence). The CDR3 here is CAWSVLTGGEQPQHF. The CDR3 DNA reads TGTGCCTGGAGTGTCCTGACCGGGGGAGAGCAGCCCCAGCATTTT.

This clone was picked up many times. The CDR3 spells CSTADTGINEQFF. DNA of the CDR3: TGCAGCACCGCCGACACGGGGATCAATGAGCAGTTCTTC. This sequence joins TRBV29-1 and TRBJ2-1, with a possible D match to TRBD2 (5 bases). Trimming removed 8 bases from V and 6 bases from J, with 17 bases in between. The CDR3 extends over 13 amino acids. Germline V CDR1 and CDR2: SQVTM, ANQGSEA.

This clone was seen at least ten times. The chain couples TRBV5-1 to TRBJ2-1, with 7 bases lining up with TRBD1. This CDR3 region has 15 residues. Germline loops: CDR1 SGHRS, CDR2 YFSETQ. Trimming at V came to 4 bases and at J to 6 bases, leaving 10 bases not matched to a gene. This CDR3 reads CASSPGGTSSNEQFF. The CDR3 DNA reads TGCGCCAGCAGCCCAGGGGGAACTAGTTCCAATGAGCAGTTCTTC.

This clone has a handful of counts. This chain links TRBV7-2 with TRBJ2-7, with TRBD1 matching over 7 bases. This CDR3 region has 13 residues. CDR1 SGHTA and CDR2 FQGNSA come from the germline V gene. J lost 8 bases, V lost 0 bases, and 4 bases had no gene match. As DNA, the CDR3 is TGTGCCAGCAGCTTAGCGAGACAGGGAAAGCAGTACTTC. Translation gives CASSLARQGKQYF.

The chain joins TRBV7-2 to TRBJ2-6; 7 bases match TRBD2. Germline CDR1 and CDR2: SGHTA and FQGNSA. The CDR3 is 12 amino acids. J gave up 12 bases and V 6 bases, and 5 bases lay outside the gene matches. CDR3 protein: CASSPGRAVLTF. The CDR3 nucleotides read TGTGCCAGCAGTCCAGGGAGGGCCGTCCTGACTTTC.

In this sample, this clone turned up many times. This sequence joins TRBV12-2 and TRBJ2-1; the table assigns TRBD2, which was not confirmed against the DNA. TRBV12-2 is shown as a pseudogene. This CDR3 comprises 11 residues. In DNA, the CDR3 is TGTGCTCAACGCGGGTGGGATGAGCAGTTCTTC. As protein: CAQRGWDEQFF.

This clone was counted once. The CDR3 nucleotides are TGTGCCTGGGGGGGGACCCCCCTGGGGACCCAGTACTTC. Its translation: CAWGGTPLGTQYF. This sequence joins TRBV30 and TRBJ2-5; weak D call: TRBD2 (6 bases). The V and J ends lost 5 bases and 7 bases respectively, with 17 bases between them. The germline gives CDR1 GTSNPN, CDR2 SVGIG (reference sequence). This CDR3 has 13 residues.

This clone was counted a few times. The chain employs TRBV28 and TRBJ1-5; no clear D. The V end lost 2 bases, the J end lost 5 bases, and 10 bases lay between the germline ends. The CDR3 is 14 residues long. Germline values: CDR1 MDHEN, CDR2 SYDVKM. DNA of the CDR3: TGTGCCAGCAGTTTAGGGGAGAGCCATCAGCCCCAGCATTTT. This codes for CASSLGESHQPQHF.

The rearrangement uses TRBV11-1 and TRBJ1-2; perhaps TRBD1 as D (6 bases). This CDR3 is built from 13 residues. Trimming took 6 bases from V and 6 from J, leaving 14 bases between them. The germline gives CDR1 SGHAT, CDR2 FQDESV (reference sequence). CDR3: CASSPDRMDGYTF. The CDR3 coding sequence is TGTGCCAGCAGTCCCGACAGGATGGATGGCTACACCTTC.

This clone has just a few counts. The chain combines TRBV7-9 with TRBJ2-2, with a tentative D call TRBD1 (5 bases). The CDR3 has 14 residues. Per germline, CDR1 SEHNR and CDR2 FQNEAQ (reference sequence). The V end was cut by 4 bases, the J end by 1 base, with 7 bases between. The DNA for the CDR3 is TGTGCCAGCAGCTCACAGGAGAACACCGGGGAGCTGTTTTTT. Protein product: CASSSQENTGELFF.

This clone was seen a few times. The V and J genes are TRBV6-5 and TRBJ1-2; 8 nucleotides line up with TRBD1. Per germline, CDR1 MNHEY and CDR2 SVGAGI. The CDR3 extends over 14 amino acids. V shed 2 bases, J shed 2 bases, and the junction held 1 base outside the gene matches. The CDR3 nucleotides read TGTGCCAGCAGTTACGGACAGGGAAACTATGGCTACACCTTC. As protein: CASSYGQGNYGYTF.

This sequence joins TRBV27 and TRBJ1-1; tentative D call: TRBD1 (5 bases). Germline V CDR1 and CDR2: MNHEY, SMNVEV (reference sequence). The CDR3 sequence is 15 residues long. V lost 5 bases, J lost 5 bases, and 18 bases lay in between. The CDR3 DNA reads TGTGCCAGCAGTCCATCTCAAGGGGCGCGGACTGAAGCTTTCTTT. As protein: CASSPSQGARTEAFF.

This clone has more than one count but fewer than ten. This sequence joins TRBV28 and TRBJ2-5; perhaps TRBD1 as D (6 bases). V lost 8 bases and J lost 5, with 15 bases in between. This CDR3 spans 13 amino acids. Germline V lookup: CDR1 MDHEN, CDR2 SYDVKM. CDR3 nucleotides: TGTGCCAGCGACCGCCGAAGGGGGGAGACCCAGTACTTC. It translates to CASDRRRGETQYF.

The chain combines TRBV30 with TRBJ2-3, with 10 positions matching TRBD2. The CDR3 loop spans 14 amino acids. Losses at the gene ends were 5 bases for V and 0 bases for J; bases not matched to a gene: 2. Germline-derived CDR1 and CDR2 are GTSNPN and SVGIG (reference sequence). DNA of the CDR3: TGTGCCTGGTCTAGCGGGAGAAGCACAGATACGCAGTATTTT. Protein product: CAWSSGRSTDTQYF.

The chain carries TRBV5-6 and TRBJ2-5; D is ambiguous. The CDR3 is 10 residues long. Per germline, CDR1 SGHDT and CDR2 YYEEEE. The V gene lost 7 bases and the J gene lost 5 bases, with 6 bases spanning the gap. CDR3 nucleotides: TGTGCCAGCGGCAGGGAGACCCAGTACTTC. Its translation is CASGRETQYF.

This clone was recorded a few times. The gene calls are TRBV2 and TRBJ2-4, with D perhaps TRBD2 (6 bases). The V end lost 7 bases, the J end lost 6 bases, and 16 bases lay between the germline ends. Germline-derived CDR1 and CDR2 are SNHLY and FYNNEI. The CDR3 length is 14 residues. CDR3 nucleotides: TGTGCCAGCAACCTGGAGGGTGCGGGAAACATTCAGTACTTC. It specifies CASNLEGAGNIQYF.

In this sample, this clone turned up many times. The chain carries TRBV9 and TRBJ2-3; 7 bases are shared with TRBD1. There are 15 residues in the CDR3. The V and J ends lost 2 bases and 4 bases, in that order; junction bases with no gene match: 7. Germline lookup yields CDR1 SGDLS and CDR2 YYNGEE. CDR3 bases: TGTGCCAGCAGCGTCGGACAGGAGAGGGCAGATACGCAGTATTTT. Translating gives CASSVGQERADTQYF.